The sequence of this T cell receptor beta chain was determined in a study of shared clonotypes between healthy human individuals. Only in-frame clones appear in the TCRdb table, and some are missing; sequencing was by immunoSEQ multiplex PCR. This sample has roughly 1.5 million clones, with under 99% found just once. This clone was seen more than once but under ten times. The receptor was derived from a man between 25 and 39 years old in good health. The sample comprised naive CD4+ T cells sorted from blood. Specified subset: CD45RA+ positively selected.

The CDR3 region has the DNA TGTGCCAGCAGTCCACGATGGCAATGGGATGGCTACACCTTC. Translating gives CASSPRWQWDGYTF. V usage is TRBV27 and J usage is TRBJ1-2; D not certain. The CDR3 is 14 residues long. V dropped 5 bases and J dropped 6 bases, with 16 bases sitting between them. Germline CDR1 is MNHEY and CDR2 is SMNVEV (reference sequence).